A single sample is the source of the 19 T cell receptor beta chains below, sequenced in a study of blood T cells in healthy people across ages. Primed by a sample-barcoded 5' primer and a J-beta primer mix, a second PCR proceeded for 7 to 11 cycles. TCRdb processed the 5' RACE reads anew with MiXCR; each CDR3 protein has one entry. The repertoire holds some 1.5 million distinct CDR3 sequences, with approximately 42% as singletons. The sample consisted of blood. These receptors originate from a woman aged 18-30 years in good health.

CDR3 loop: CASSLGWAGTLSYNEQYF. The DNA for the CDR3 is TGTGCCAGCAGCTTAGGGTGGGCAGGGACCTTATCCTACAATGAGCAGTACTTC. The chain links TRBV7-9 to TRBJ2-1, with D tentatively TRBD1 or TRBD2 (5 bases each). The J call is doubtful: the DNA matches TRBJ2-7 better. This CDR3 is built from 18 residues. Per the germline V gene, CDR1 is SEHNR and CDR2 is FQNEAQ (reference sequence).

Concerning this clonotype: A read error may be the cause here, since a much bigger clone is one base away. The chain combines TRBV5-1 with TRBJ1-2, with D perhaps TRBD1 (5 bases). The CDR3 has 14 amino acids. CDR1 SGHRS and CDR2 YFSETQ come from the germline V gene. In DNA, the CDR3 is TGCGCCAGCGGCTTGGCAGGGACTAACTATGGCTACACCTTC. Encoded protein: CASGLAGTNYGYTF.

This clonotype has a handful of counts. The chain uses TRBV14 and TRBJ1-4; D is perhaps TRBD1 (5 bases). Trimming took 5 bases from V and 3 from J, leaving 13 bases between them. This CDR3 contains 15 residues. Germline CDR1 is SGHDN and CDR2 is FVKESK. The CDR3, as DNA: TGTGCCAGCAGCTTACTGACAGAGCCTAATGAAAAACTGTTTTTT. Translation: CASSLLTEPNEKLFF.

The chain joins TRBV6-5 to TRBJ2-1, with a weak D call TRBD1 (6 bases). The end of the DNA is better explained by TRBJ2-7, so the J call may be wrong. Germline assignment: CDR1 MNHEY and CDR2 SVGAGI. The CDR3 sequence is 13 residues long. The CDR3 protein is CASSFSSGVEQYF. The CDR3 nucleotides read TGTGCCAGCAGTTTCTCCTCAGGGGTAGAGCAGTACTTC.

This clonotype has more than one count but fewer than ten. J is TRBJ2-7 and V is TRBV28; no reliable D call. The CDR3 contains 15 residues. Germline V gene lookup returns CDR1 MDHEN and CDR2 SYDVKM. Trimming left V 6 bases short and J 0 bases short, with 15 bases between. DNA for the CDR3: TGTGCCAGCAGACCTCATAGCAGTAACTCCTACGAGCAGTACTTC. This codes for CASRPHSSNSYEQYF.

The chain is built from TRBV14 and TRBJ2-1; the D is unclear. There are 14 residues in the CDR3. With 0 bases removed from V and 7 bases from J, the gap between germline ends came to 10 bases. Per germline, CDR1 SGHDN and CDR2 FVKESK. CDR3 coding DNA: TGTGCCAGCAGCCAAGATAGTTGGCGGAATGAGCAGTTCTTC. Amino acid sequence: CASSQDSWRNEQFF.

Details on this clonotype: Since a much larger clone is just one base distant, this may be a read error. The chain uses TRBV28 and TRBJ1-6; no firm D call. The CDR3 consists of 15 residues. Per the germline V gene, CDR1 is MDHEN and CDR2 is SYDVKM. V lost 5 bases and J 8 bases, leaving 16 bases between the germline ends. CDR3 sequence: CASSPGMGWYSPLHF. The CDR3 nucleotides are TGTGCCAGCAGTCCCGGCATGGGATGGTATTCACCCCTCCACTTT.

The CDR3 region has the DNA TGTGCCAGCAGCCCCCACGGTAGCACAGATACGCAGTATTTT. It encodes CASSPHGSTDTQYF. V and J are TRBV7-2 and TRBJ2-3, with D uncertain. The V gene's germline CDR1 is SGHTA and CDR2 FQGNSA. V was shortened by 5 bases and J by 0 bases, with 9 bases between the two germline ends. CDR3 length: 14 residues.

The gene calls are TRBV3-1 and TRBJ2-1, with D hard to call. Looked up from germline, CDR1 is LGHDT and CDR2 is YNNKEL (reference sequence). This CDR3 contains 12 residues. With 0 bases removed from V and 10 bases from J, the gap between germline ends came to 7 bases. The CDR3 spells CASSQDVGEQFF. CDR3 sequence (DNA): TGTGCCAGCAGCCAAGACGTGGGAGAGCAGTTCTTC.

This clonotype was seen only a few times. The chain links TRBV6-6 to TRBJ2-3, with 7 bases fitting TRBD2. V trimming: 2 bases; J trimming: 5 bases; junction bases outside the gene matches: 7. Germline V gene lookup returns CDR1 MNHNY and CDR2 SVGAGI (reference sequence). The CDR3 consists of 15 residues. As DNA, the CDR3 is TGTGCCAGCAGTTACGCGGCTAGCGGTCGAGATACGCAGTATTTT. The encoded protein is CASSYAASGRDTQYF.

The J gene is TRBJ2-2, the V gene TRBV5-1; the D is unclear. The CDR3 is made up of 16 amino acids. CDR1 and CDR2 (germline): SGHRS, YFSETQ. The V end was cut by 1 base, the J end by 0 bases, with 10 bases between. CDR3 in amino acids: CASSLSGYPNTGELFF. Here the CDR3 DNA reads TGCGCCAGCAGCTTGTCCGGTTATCCGAACACCGGGGAGCTGTTTTTT.

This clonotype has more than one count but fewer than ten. The CDR3 sequence is CASSLNRGYTDTQYF. The CDR3 DNA reads as TGTGCCAGCAGTTTAAATCGGGGGTACACAGATACGCAGTATTTT. The genes are TRBV12-3 or TRBV12-4 and TRBJ2-3; tentative D call: TRBD2 (6 bases). The length of the CDR3 is 15 residues. V was pared by 2 bases and J by 2 bases, with 11 bases between.

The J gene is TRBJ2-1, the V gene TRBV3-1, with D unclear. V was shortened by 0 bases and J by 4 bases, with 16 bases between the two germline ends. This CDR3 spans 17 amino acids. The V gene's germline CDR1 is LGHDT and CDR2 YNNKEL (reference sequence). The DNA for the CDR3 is TGTGCCAGCAGCCAAGATCGAGGACCGAAAAGATACAATGAGCAGTTCTTC. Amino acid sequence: CASSQDRGPKRYNEQFF.

The CDR3 loop is CASSIPGRGDTEAFF. The CDR3 DNA is TGTGCCAGCAGTATTCCGGGAAGGGGGGACACTGAAGCTTTCTTT. J is TRBJ1-1 and V is TRBV12-3 or TRBV12-4; perhaps TRBD1 as D (6 bases). The V end was cut by 5 bases, the J end by 3 bases, with 16 bases between. The CDR3 is made up of 15 amino acids.

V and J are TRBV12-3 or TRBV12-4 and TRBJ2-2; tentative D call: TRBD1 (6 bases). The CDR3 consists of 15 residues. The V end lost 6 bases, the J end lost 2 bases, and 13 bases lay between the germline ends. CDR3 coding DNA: TGTGCCAGCAGCTCGAGACAGGAAAACACCGGGGAGCTGTTTTTT. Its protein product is CASSSRQENTGELFF.

As DNA, the CDR3 is TGTGCCAGCAGTTTGTGGGGAGGTAGCTATGGCTACACCTTC. As protein: CASSLWGGSYGYTF. This chain connects TRBV27 to TRBJ1-2; D gene unclear. The ends were cut back, 3 bases at V and 4 bases at J, with 12 bases in the middle. The CDR3 is made up of 14 amino acids. Per germline, CDR1 MNHEY and CDR2 SMNVEV (reference sequence).

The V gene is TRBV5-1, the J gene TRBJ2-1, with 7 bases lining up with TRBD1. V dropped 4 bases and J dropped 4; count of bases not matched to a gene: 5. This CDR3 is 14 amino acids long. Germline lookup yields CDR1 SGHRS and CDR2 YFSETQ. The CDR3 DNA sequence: TGCGCCAGCAGCAGGTCAGGGGGATACAATGAGCAGTTCTTC. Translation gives CASSRSGGYNEQFF.

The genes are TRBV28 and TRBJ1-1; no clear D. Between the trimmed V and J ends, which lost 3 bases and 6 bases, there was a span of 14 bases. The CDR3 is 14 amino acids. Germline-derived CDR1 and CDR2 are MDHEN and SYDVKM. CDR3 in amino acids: CASSFIFRSPEAFF. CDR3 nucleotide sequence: TGTGCCAGCAGTTTTATTTTCCGTAGCCCTGAAGCTTTCTTT.

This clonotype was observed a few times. The CDR3 sequence is CASSPNLRGNQPQHF. The CDR3 DNA reads as TGCGCCAGCAGCCCGAACCTCAGGGGCAATCAGCCCCAGCATTTT. V gene TRBV4-3 combines with J gene TRBJ1-5; weak D call: TRBD1 (5 bases). Germline CDR1 LGHNA, CDR2 YSLEER. Trimming shortened V by 4 bases and J by 2 bases, and 12 bases separated the two germline ends. CDR3 size: 15 residues.